The entry below describes one TCR beta chain. Other DNA variants within this sample encode the same CDR3. This record belongs to a study of blood T cell repertoires in COVID-19. Background on the study: Samples taken during acute and convalescent COVID-19 were collected in the United States, Italy and Spain.

Cohort assignment relied on participant-reported clinical history. The recovered donors of Cohort 3 showed two negative PCRs, clearance, or symptom resolution. The CDR3 has 15 amino acids. The germline V gene has CDR1 LNHDA and CDR2 SQIVND (reference sequence). With 3 bases removed from V and 4 bases from J, the gap between germline ends came to 10 bases. As processed by the authors: How many nucleated cells were present was estimated from reference gene primer amplification. Sequenced by immunoSEQ multiplex PCR; TCRdb stores in-frame clones only, minus some. D and trimming come from the DNA, and the V and J calls and clone size come from that table. The sample includes around 290,000 clones, approximately 92% of them seen just once.

The receptor comes from a woman aged 30 to 39 who had recovered from COVID-19. The chain couples TRBV19 to TRBJ2-6; TRBD1 might be the D (5 bases). Sequencing used PBMCs or T cells enriched from blood (not recorded which). Written as DNA, the CDR3 is TGTGCCAGTAGTATTACAGGTGCCGGGGCCAACGTCCTGACTTTC. This sequence encodes CASSITGAGANVLTF.